The T cell receptor (beta chain) described here comes from a study of response to subunit inactivated influenza vaccine. General study results and limits: Authors proposed each seasonal influenza vaccination draws in few new T cells.

TCRdb fed the RT-PCR reads into MiXCR, producing one record per CDR3 protein. The data contain 710,000 or so distinct CDR3 sequences, approximately 14% of them singletons. The germline V gene encodes CDR1 SNHLY and CDR2 FYNNEI. The CDR3 consists of 15 residues. This clonotype came up a few times. Antigen specificity is unknown. One end of the junction is discordant with germline, which a read error may explain. The chain recombines TRBV2 with TRBJ1-6; 7 positions agree with TRBD1. This receptor was taken from a man aged 45-65 years who received an inactivated influenza vaccine. Material: PBMCs from blood, obtained 12 days after vaccination. CDR3 sequence reads: CASREGGARNSPLHF. The CDR3 bases are TGTGCCAGCAGGGAAGGGGGCGCACGGAATTCACCCCTCCACTTT.